A single sample gave rise to the 12 T cell receptor beta chains below, sequenced in a study of CD8 T cells in Susac syndrome (dated by TCRdb to the late 2010s). Library preparation employed the immunoSEQ multiplex PCR assay. RNA was extracted using the RNeasy kit, and about 0.5 to 1 ug of the RNA was reverse transcribed with random hexamers. Using fastp at Q25 and MiXCR, TCRdb reprocessed the public reads and kept productive beta chains. Rows matching on CDR3 protein sequence are summarized as one entry with the most common DNA and genes. A total of hundreds of thousands of distinct CDR3 sequences appear in this sample, 90% to 95% of them only once. The ten top clones hold around 0.072% of the sample. Material for sequencing was CD4+ T cells from PBMCs. The receptors derive from a human donor with multiple sclerosis.

The chain links TRBV29-1 to TRBJ2-1; 8 nucleotides agree with TRBD2. The CDR3 runs 14 residues. Germline assignment: CDR1 SQVTM and CDR2 ANQGSEA. J was trimmed by 7 bases and V by 3 bases; bases with no gene match: 8. CDR3 nucleotide sequence: TGCAGCGTTGACTCGGGGGGGCTGAGAAATGAGCAGTTCTTC. Amino acid sequence: CSVDSGGLRNEQFF.

This rearrangement joins TRBV4-1 to TRBJ2-1; 8 nucleotides line up with TRBD2. The CDR3 is 17 amino acids. The J segment lost 8 bases and the V segment lost 0 bases, leaving 12 bases of the junction unmatched. Germline V gives CDR1 MGHRA, CDR2 YSYEKL. CDR3 sequence (DNA): TGCGCCAGCAGCCAAGAGACCGGGAGGGCTGTTATCGATGAGCAGTTCTTC. This encodes CASSQETGRAVIDEQFF.

J is TRBJ2-1 and V is TRBV7-9; the D gene is possibly TRBD1 (5 bases). CDR3 size: 13 residues. Germline V gene data show CDR1 as SEHNR and CDR2 as FQNEAQ (reference sequence). Between the trimmed V and J ends, which lost 8 bases and 1 base, there was a span of 9 bases. This CDR3 is CASDSPSYNEQFF. Written as DNA, the CDR3 is TGTGCCAGCGACAGCCCATCCTACAATGAGCAGTTCTTC.

The genes are TRBV23-1 and TRBJ1-1; D is perhaps TRBD1 (5 bases). TRBV23-1 is reported as an ORF; its role is uncertain. The CDR3 length is 16 residues. The V end lost 3 bases, the J end lost 2 bases, and 16 bases lay between the germline ends. The CDR3 DNA sequence: TGCGCCAGCAGTCATCTGATTGTGGGGGGAAACACTGAAGCTTTCTTT. Its protein product is CASSHLIVGGNTEAFF.

The rearrangement links TRBV20-1 to TRBJ1-5, with a weak D call TRBD1 (6 bases). V was shortened by 4 bases and J by 1 base, with 11 bases between the two germline ends. This CDR3 is 14 amino acids long. Germline CDR1 and CDR2: DFQATT and SNEGSKA (reference sequence). CDR3 loop: CSATGQRSNQPQHF. In DNA, the CDR3 is TGCAGTGCTACAGGACAGCGGAGCAATCAGCCCCAGCATTTT.

This clonotype was detected a few times. This chain connects TRBV6-6 to TRBJ1-2, with D possibly being TRBD1 (5 bases). Germline V CDR1 and CDR2: MNHNY, SVGAGI (reference sequence). CDR3 size: 12 residues. V lost 5 bases and J 3 bases, leaving 7 bases between the germline ends. The CDR3 nucleotides read TGTGCCAGCAGTGGGACGGACTATGGCTACACCTTC. Amino acids: CASSGTDYGYTF.

This chain links TRBV15 with TRBJ2-1, with D unresolved. From germline, CDR1 is LNHNV and CDR2 YYDKDF (reference sequence). This CDR3 comprises 14 residues. V was cut by 1 base and J by 15 bases, with 19 bases left in between. The chain's CDR3 is CATSRAPSGPRRFF. The CDR3 nucleotides read TGTGCCACCAGCAGAGCCCCCTCCGGGCCCCGGCGGTTCTTC.

V and J are TRBV7-9 and TRBJ1-1; D is unclear. Trimming left V 5 bases short and J 10 bases short, with 20 bases between. The CDR3 contains 14 residues. Germline-derived CDR1 and CDR2 are SEHNR and FQNEAQ (reference sequence). CDR3 sequence reads: CASSPSSVTQGAFF. DNA for the CDR3: TGTGCCAGCAGCCCCAGCAGCGTCACCCAAGGAGCTTTCTTT.

This chain joins TRBV30 and TRBJ2-1, with 12 nucleotides matching TRBD2. V dropped 5 bases and J dropped 7; count of bases not matched to a gene: 6. Germline values: CDR1 GTSNPN, CDR2 SVGIG (reference sequence). This CDR3 is built from 14 residues. The CDR3 region is CAWDLAGGRNEQFF. The CDR3 DNA reads TGTGCCTGGGATCTAGCGGGGGGGAGAAATGAGCAGTTCTTC.

This clonotype was found a few times. The chain combines TRBV7-2 with TRBJ2-7, with 7 bases identical to TRBD2. The junction had 3 bases not matched to a gene; V was cut back by 1 base and J by 6 bases. The germline V gene encodes CDR1 SGHTA and CDR2 FQGNSA. The CDR3 runs 13 residues. DNA of the CDR3: TGTGCCAGCAGCTTAGTCGCGGGAGCCGAGCAGTACGTC. Amino acids: CASSLVAGAEQYV.

The genes are TRBV12-3 or TRBV12-4 and TRBJ1-1, with D possibly matching TRBD1 (6 bases). The CDR3 spans 14 residues. The ends were cut back, 8 bases at V and 4 bases at J, with 17 bases in the middle. CDR3 loop: CASGLAGAGTEAFF. The CDR3 DNA reads as TGTGCCAGCGGTCTTGCGGGGGCCGGCACTGAAGCTTTCTTT.

The CDR3 sequence is CASSPRDRGSYNEQFF. The CDR3 coding sequence is TGTGCCAGCAGTCCTAGGGACAGGGGCTCCTACAATGAGCAGTTCTTC. The chain links TRBV7-9 to TRBJ2-1; 10 positions match TRBD1. CDR1 and CDR2 from the germline V gene are SEHNR and FQNEAQ (reference sequence). This CDR3 spans 16 amino acids. The trim removed 6 bases at V and 0 bases at J, leaving 5 bases unmatched.